One T cell receptor beta chain is described in this entry. The antigen remains undetermined. The same CDR3 is also encoded by other DNA sequences in this sample. Assay: immunoSEQ multiplex PCR; the TCRdb copy retains only in-frame clones and omits some. The data show over 60,000 clones, 94% seen once. The data derive from a study of OX40 agonist ivuxolimab in advanced cancers. General observations from the study: CD4+ and CD8+ blood T cells expanded clonally by week 6 at 0.1 to 3.0 mg/kg.

The CDR3 runs to 13 residues. Germline CDR1 is SGDLS and CDR2 is YYNGEE. V lost 3 bases, J lost 4 bases, and 10 bases lay in between. The chain is built from TRBV9 and TRBJ2-5; D assignment may be TRBD1 or TRBD2 (5 bases each). The material was CD4+ or CD8+ T cells sorted from blood, obtained in a trial of the OX40 agonist ivuxolimab. This receptor was identified in an adult with an advanced solid tumor such as melanoma, head and neck, liver or kidney cancer. CDR3 in DNA: TGTGCCAGCAGCGGGGGGTCGAGAGAGACCCAGTACTTC. Translated, it gives CASSGGSRETQYF.